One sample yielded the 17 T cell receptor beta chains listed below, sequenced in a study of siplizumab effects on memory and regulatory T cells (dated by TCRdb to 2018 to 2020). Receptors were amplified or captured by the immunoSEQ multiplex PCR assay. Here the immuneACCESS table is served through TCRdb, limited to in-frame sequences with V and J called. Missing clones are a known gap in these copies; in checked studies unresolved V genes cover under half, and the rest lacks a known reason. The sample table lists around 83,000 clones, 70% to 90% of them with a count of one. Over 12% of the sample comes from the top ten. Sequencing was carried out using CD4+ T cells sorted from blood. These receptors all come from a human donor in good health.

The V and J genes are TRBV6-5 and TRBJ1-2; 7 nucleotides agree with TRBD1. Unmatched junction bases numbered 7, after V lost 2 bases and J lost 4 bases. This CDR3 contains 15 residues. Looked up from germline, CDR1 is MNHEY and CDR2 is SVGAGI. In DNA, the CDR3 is TGTGCCAGCAGTTACACGACAGGGAATGTCTATGGCTACACCTTC. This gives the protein CASSYTTGNVYGYTF.

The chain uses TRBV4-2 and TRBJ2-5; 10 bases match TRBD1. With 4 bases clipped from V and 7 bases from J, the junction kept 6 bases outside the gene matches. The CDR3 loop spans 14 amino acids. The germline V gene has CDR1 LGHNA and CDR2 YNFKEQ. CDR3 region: CASSPDRGRGTQYF. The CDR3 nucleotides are TGTGCCAGCAGCCCCGACAGGGGGCGGGGGACCCAGTACTTC.

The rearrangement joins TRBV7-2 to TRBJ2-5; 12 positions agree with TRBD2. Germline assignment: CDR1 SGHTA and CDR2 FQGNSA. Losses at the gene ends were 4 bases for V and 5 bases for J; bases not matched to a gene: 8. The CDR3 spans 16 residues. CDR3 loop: CASSWTSGKFGETQYF. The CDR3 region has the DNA TGTGCCAGCAGCTGGACTAGCGGGAAGTTCGGGGAGACCCAGTACTTC.

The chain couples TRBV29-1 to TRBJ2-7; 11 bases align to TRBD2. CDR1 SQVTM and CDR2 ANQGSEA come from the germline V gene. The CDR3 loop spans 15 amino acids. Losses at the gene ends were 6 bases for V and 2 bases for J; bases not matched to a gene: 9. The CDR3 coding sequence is TGCAGCGTGGGCCGGACTAGCGGGTTAACCTACGAGCAGTACTTC. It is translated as CSVGRTSGLTYEQYF.

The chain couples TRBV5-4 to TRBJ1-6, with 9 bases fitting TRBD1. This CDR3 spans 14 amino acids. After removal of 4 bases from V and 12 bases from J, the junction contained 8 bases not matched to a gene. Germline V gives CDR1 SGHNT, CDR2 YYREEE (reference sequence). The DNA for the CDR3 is TGTGCCAGCAGCGTAACAGGGGGCTTTGAACCCCTCCACTTT. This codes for CASSVTGGFEPLHF.

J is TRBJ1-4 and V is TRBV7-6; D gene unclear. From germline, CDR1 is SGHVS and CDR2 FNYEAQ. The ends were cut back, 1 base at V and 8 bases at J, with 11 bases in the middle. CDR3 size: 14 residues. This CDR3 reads CASSLEVGGEKLFF. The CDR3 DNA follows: TGTGCCAGCAGCTTAGAGGTGGGAGGCGAAAAACTGTTTTTT.

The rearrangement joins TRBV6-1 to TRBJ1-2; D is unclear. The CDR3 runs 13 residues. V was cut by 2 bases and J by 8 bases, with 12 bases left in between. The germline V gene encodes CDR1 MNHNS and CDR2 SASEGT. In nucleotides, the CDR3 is TGTGCCAGCAGTGAACCCGTCGGGAAAGGCTACACCTTC. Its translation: CASSEPVGKGYTF.

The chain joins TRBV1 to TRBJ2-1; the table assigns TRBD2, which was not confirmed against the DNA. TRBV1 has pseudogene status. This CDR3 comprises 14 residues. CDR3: CTDPIAGFHNEQFF. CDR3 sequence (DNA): TGCACGGACCCGATAGCGGGATTCCACAATGAGCAGTTCTTC.

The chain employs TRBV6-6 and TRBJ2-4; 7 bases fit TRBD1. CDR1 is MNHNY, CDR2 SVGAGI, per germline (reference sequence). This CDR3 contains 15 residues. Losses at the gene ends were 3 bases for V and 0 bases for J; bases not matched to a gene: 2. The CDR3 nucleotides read TGTGCCAGCAGTTATGGACAGGCAGCCAAAAACATTCAGTACTTC. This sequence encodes CASSYGQAAKNIQYF.

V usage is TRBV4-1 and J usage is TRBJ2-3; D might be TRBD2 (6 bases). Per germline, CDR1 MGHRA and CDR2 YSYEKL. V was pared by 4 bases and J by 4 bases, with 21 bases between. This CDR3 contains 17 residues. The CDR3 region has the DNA TGCGCCAGCAGCCTTGAAAGTAGCGGTGTCCGAGCAGATACGCAGTATTTT. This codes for CASSLESSGVRADTQYF.

CDR3 loop: CASSLAGQIASYEQYF. As DNA, the CDR3 is TGTGCCAGCAGCTTAGCGGGACAGATAGCCTCCTACGAGCAGTACTTC. The rearrangement links TRBV11-3 to TRBJ2-7; 7 positions match TRBD1. The CDR3 has 16 residues. Germline-derived CDR1 and CDR2 are SGHNT and YENEEA. After removal of 1 base from V and 0 bases from J, the junction contained 6 bases not matched to a gene.

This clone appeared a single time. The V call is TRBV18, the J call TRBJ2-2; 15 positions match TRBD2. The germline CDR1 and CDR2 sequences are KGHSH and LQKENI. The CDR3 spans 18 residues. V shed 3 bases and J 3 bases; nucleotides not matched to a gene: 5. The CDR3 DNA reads TGTGCCAGCTCACCCGGACTAGCGGGAGGGCGCGACACCGGGGAGCTGTTTTTT. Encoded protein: CASSPGLAGGRDTGELFF.

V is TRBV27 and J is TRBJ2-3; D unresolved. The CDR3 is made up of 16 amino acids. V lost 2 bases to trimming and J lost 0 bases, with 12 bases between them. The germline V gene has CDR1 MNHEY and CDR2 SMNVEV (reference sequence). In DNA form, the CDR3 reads TGTGCCAGCAGTTTAATCGGTCCCCCTAGCACAGATACGCAGTATTTT. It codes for CASSLIGPPSTDTQYF.

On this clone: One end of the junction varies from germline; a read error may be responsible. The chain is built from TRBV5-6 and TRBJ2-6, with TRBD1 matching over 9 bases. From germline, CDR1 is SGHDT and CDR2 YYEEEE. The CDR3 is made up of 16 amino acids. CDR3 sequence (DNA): TGTGCCAGCACAGGGACAGGGAGCTCTAGGGCCAACGTCCTGACTTTC. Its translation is CASTGTGSSRANVLTF.

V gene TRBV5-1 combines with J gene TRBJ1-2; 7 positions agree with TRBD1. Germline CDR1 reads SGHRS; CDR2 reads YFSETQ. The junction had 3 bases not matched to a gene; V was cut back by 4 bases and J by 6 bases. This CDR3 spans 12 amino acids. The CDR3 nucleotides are TGCGCCAGCAGCACAGGACAGGATGGCTACACCTTC. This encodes CASSTGQDGYTF.

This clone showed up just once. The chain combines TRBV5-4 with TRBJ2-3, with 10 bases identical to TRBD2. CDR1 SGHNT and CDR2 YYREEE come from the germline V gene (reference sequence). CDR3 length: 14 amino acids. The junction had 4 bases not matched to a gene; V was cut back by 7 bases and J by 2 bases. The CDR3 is CASEREGLTDTQYF. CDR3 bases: TGTGCCAGCGAGCGGGAGGGCCTCACAGATACGCAGTATTTT. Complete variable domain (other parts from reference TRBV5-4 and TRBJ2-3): ETGVTQSPTHLIKTRGQQVTLRCSSQSGHNTVSWYQQALGQGPQFIFQYYREEENGRGNFPPRFSGLQFPNYSSELNVNALELDDSALYLCASEREGLTDTQYFGPGTRLTVL.

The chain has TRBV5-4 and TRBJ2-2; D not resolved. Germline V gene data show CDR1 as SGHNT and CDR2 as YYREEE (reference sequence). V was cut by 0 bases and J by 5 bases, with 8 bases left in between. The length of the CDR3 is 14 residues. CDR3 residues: CASSLGQATGELFF. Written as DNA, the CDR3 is TGTGCCAGCAGCTTGGGCCAGGCTACCGGGGAGCTGTTTTTT.